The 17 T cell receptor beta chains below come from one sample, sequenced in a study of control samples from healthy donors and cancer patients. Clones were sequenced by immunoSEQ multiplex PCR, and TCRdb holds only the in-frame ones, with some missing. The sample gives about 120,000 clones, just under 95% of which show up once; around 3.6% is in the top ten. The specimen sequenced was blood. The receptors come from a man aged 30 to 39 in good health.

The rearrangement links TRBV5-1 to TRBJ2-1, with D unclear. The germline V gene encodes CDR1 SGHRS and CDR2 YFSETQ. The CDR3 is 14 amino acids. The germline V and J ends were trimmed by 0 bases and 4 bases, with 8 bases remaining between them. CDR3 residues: CASSLVPDYNEQFF. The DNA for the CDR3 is TGCGCCAGCAGCTTGGTACCGGATTACAATGAGCAGTTCTTC.

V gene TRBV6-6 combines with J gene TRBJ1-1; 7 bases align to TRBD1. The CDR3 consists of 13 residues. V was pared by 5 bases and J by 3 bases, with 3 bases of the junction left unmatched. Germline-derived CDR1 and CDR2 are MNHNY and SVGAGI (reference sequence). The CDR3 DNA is TGTGCCAGCAGTAAACAGGGGTACACTGAAGCTTTCTTT. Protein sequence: CASSKQGYTEAFF.

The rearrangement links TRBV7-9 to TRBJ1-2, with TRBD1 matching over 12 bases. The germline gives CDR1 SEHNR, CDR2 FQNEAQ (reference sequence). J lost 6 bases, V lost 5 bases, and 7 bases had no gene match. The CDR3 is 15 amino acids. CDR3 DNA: TGTGCCAGCAGCCAAGGGGACAGGGGGCTCAATGGCTACACCTTC. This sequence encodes CASSQGDRGLNGYTF.

CDR3 DNA: TGTGCCAGCAGTGTGGACAGGAACACTGAAGCTTTCTTT. It yields the protein CASSVDRNTEAFF. The V call is TRBV6-4, the J call TRBJ1-1; TRBD1 might be the D (6 bases). Germline V CDR1 and CDR2: MRHNA, SNTAGT. With 4 bases removed from V and 1 base from J, the gap between germline ends came to 7 bases. The CDR3 contains 13 residues.

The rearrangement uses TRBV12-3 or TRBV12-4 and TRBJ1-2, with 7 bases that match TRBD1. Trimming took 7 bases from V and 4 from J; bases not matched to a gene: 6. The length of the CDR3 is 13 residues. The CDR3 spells CASNQGEGYGYTF. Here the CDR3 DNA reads TGTGCCAGCAACCAGGGGGAGGGCTATGGCTACACCTTC.

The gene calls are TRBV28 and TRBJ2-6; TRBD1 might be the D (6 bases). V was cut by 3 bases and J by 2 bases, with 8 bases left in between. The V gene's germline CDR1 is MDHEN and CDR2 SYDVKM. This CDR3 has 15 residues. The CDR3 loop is CASSFRGAGANVLTF. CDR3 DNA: TGTGCCAGCAGTTTCAGGGGAGCTGGGGCCAACGTCCTGACTTTC.

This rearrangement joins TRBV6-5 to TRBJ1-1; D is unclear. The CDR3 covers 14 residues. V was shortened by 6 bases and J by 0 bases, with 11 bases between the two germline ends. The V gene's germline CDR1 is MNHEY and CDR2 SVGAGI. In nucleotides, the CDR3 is TGTGCCAGCAGAACGGGCCCTATGAACACTGAAGCTTTCTTT. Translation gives CASRTGPMNTEAFF.

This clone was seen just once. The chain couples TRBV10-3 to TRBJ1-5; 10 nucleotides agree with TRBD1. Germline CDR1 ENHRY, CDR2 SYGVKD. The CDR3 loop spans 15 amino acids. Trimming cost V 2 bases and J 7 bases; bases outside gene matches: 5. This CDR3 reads CAISEHGTGEQPQHF. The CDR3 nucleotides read TGTGCCATCAGTGAGCACGGGACAGGGGAACAGCCCCAGCATTTT.

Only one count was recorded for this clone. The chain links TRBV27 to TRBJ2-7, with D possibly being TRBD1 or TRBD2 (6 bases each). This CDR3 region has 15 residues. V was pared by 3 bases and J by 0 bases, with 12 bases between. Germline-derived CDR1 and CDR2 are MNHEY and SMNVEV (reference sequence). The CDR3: CASSLSGALSYEQYF. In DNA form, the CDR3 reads TGTGCCAGCAGTTTGTCGGGGGCCCTCTCCTACGAGCAGTACTTC.

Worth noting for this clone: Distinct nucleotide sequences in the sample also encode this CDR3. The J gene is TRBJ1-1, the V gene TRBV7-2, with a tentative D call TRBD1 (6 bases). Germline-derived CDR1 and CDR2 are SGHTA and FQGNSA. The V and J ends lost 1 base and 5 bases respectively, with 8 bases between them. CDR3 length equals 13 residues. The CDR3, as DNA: TGTGCCAGCAGCTTAGGGGGGCGGACTGAAGCTTTCTTT. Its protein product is CASSLGGRTEAFF.

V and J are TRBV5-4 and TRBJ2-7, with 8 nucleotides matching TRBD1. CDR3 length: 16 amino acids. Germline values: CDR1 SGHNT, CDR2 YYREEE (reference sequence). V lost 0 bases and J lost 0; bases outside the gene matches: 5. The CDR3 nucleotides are TGTGCCAGCAGCTTGGGAGGGGACAGGAGCTCCTACGAGCAGTACTTC. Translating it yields CASSLGGDRSSYEQYF.

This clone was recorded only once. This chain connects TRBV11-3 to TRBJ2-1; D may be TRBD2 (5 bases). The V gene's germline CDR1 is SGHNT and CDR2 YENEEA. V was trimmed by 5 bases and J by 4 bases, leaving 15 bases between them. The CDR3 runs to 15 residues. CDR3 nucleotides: TGTGCCAGCAGCGCAACCGGGATCCGTTACAATGAGCAGTTCTTC. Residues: CASSATGIRYNEQFF.

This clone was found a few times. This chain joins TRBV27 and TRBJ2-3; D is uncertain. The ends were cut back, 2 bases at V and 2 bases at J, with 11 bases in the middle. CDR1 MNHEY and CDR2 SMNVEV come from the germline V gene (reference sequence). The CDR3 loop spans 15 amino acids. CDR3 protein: CASSLGVVFTDTQYF. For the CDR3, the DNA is TGTGCCAGCAGTTTAGGGGTGGTCTTCACAGATACGCAGTATTTT.

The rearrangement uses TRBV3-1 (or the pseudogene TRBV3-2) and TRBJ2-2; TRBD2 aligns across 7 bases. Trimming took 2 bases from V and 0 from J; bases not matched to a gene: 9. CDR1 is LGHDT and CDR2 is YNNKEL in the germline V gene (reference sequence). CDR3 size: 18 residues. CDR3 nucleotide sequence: TGTGCCAGCAGCCAAAGGCCTAGCGGAACCACGAACACCGGGGAGCTGTTTTTT. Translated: CASSQRPSGTTNTGELFF.

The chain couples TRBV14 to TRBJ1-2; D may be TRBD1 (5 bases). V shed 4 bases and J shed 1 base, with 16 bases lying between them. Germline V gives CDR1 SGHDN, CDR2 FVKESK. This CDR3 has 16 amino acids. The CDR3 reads CASSPFDGASNYGYTF. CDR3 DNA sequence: TGTGCCAGCAGCCCCTTTGATGGGGCTAGTAACTATGGCTACACCTTC.

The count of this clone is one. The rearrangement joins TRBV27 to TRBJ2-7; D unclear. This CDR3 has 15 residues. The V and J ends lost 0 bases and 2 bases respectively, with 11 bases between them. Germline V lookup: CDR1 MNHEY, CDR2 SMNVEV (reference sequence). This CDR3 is CASSLSWQATYEQYF. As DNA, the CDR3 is TGTGCCAGCAGTTTATCATGGCAGGCCACCTACGAGCAGTACTTC.

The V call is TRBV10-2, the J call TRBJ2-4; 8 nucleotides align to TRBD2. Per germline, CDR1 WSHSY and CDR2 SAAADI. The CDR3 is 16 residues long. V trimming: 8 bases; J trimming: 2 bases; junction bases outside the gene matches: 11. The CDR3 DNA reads TGCGCCAGCGCGGACGGGGGGGCCGGATCCAAAAACATTCAGTACTTC. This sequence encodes CASADGGAGSKNIQYF.